Listed here are 20 T cell receptor beta chains from one sample, sequenced in a study of T cells expressing NK-cell markers. TCRdb derives one entry per CDR3 protein from the 5' RACE reads, leaving out DNA. In all, the sample yields roughly 160,000 distinct CDR3 sequences. The sample consisted of blood T cells: a sorted CD56 or NKG2C T cell subset, CD4+ or CD8+ T cells, or bulk PBMC T cells (not recorded which). The receptors originated from a woman between 18 and 69 years old in good health.

The J gene is TRBJ2-1, the V gene TRBV6-5. Per the germline V gene, CDR1 is MNHEY and CDR2 is SVGAGI. This CDR3 has 12 amino acids. CDR3 loop: CASSYSTGEQFF.

The CDR3 here is CASNQGFSGANVLTF. The V gene is TRBV5-1, the J gene TRBJ2-6. CDR3 length equals 15 residues. The germline CDR1 and CDR2 sequences are SGHRS and YFSETQ.

The genes are TRBV29-1 and TRBJ1-5; TCRdb's assignment of TRBD1 cannot be checked, as there is no DNA. The germline gives CDR1 SQVTM, CDR2 ANQGSEA. The CDR3 loop spans 15 amino acids. CDR3 sequence reads: CSVADPGQSDQPQHF.

The chain has TRBV7-8 and TRBJ1-2. CDR1 is SGHVS, CDR2 FQNEAQ, per germline. This CDR3 region has 15 residues. The CDR3 sequence: CASTLGESSYGGYTF.

The chain is built from TRBV18 and TRBJ2-1; without DNA, the TCRdb call of TRBD1 cannot be checked. The CDR3 runs to 15 residues. Per the germline V gene, CDR1 is KGHSH and CDR2 is LQKENI. This CDR3 reads CASHQLQGAGNEQFF.

J is TRBJ2-5 and V is TRBV3-1; TCRdb proposes TRBD1, but this gene call is untestable without DNA. Germline V gene sequence: CDR1 LGHDT, CDR2 YNNKEL (reference sequence). The CDR3 totals 16 residues. The CDR3 loop is CASSQVYRGPGETQYF.

This rearrangement joins TRBV14 to TRBJ2-1; the D call from TCRdb, TRBD2, cannot be confirmed without DNA. The CDR3 is 14 amino acids. Germline V gene lookup returns CDR1 SGHDN and CDR2 FVKESK. The CDR3 sequence: CASSHRLAGGGGFF.

The chain joins TRBV5-1 to TRBJ1-4. The germline V gene encodes CDR1 SGHRS and CDR2 YFSETQ. The CDR3 is 14 amino acids. The CDR3 sequence is CASSLVPGARKLFF.

This CDR3 reads CASSSPTRFLYNEQFF. J is TRBJ2-1 and V is TRBV5-1. The CDR3 loop spans 16 amino acids. Looked up from germline, CDR1 is SGHRS and CDR2 is YFSETQ.

The rearrangement joins TRBV6-1 to TRBJ1-3; TCRdb's assignment of TRBD1 cannot be checked, as there is no DNA. The germline V gene encodes CDR1 MNHNS and CDR2 SASEGT. This CDR3 is 15 amino acids long. CDR3 sequence: CASSESGSSGNTIYF.

The chain links TRBV7-8 to TRBJ2-5; the TRBD2 assignment by TCRdb is unverifiable without DNA. Germline CDR1 SGHVS, CDR2 FQNEAQ. The CDR3 length is 15 residues. The CDR3 reads CASSLAAGRQETQYF.

The chain employs TRBV5-1 and TRBJ1-2; the D call from TCRdb, TRBD1, cannot be confirmed without DNA. CDR1 is SGHRS, CDR2 YFSETQ, per germline. This CDR3 has 15 amino acids. The CDR3: CASSLPTDRAAGYTF. Based on the CDR3 plus reference TRBV5-1 and TRBJ1-2, the full variable domain is KAGVTQTPRYLIKTRGQQVTLSCSPISGHRSVSWYQQTPGQGLQFLFEYFSETQRNKGNFPGRFSGRQFSNSRSEMNVSTLELGDSALYLCASSLPTDRAAGYTFGSGTRLTVV.

V usage is TRBV5-1 and J usage is TRBJ2-4. Germline CDR1 and CDR2: SGHRS and YFSETQ. CDR3 length: 15 amino acids. The CDR3 region is CASSSTAVGVGIQYF. The whole variable domain, filled in from reference TRBV5-1 and TRBJ2-4, reads KAGVTQTPRYLIKTRGQQVTLSCSPISGHRSVSWYQQTPGQGLQFLFEYFSETQRNKGNFPGRFSGRQFSNSRSEMNVSTLELGDSALYLCASSSTAVGVGIQYFGAGTRLSVL.

The genes are TRBV6-6 and TRBJ2-7. This CDR3 has 11 residues. Per germline, CDR1 MNHNY and CDR2 SVGAGI (reference sequence). CDR3 protein: CASSPQYEQYF.

The rearrangement joins TRBV2 to TRBJ1-2; TCRdb lists TRBD1, though no DNA is available to test this call. Per germline, CDR1 SNHLY and CDR2 FYNNEI. This CDR3 region has 14 residues. The CDR3 sequence is CASRGTWSSYGYTF.

The V and J genes are TRBV12-3 or TRBV12-4 and TRBJ2-1; the TCRdb call, TRBD1, lacks DNA for checking. CDR3 length: 12 residues. CDR3 loop: CASSFGTIEQFF.

This chain links TRBV4-2 with TRBJ2-5; the D call from TCRdb, TRBD1, cannot be confirmed without DNA. There are 14 residues in the CDR3. Germline loops: CDR1 LGHNA, CDR2 YNFKEQ. The CDR3 reads CASSSRDGQETQYF.

The V call is TRBV7-8, the J call TRBJ2-7; lacking DNA, the TRBD1 call made by TCRdb goes unchecked. The CDR3 is made up of 13 amino acids. In germline, CDR1 is SGHVS, CDR2 FQNEAQ. The CDR3 sequence is CASSARQGYEQYF.

The chain uses TRBV12-3 or TRBV12-4 and TRBJ1-1. The CDR3 has 14 amino acids. Here the CDR3 reads CASSLRRMNTEAFF.

J is TRBJ2-5 and V is TRBV5-1; TCRdb's assignment of TRBD1 cannot be checked, as there is no DNA. The germline gives CDR1 SGHRS, CDR2 YFSETQ. The CDR3 spans 14 residues. CDR3 amino acids: CASRTGPNQETQYF. The variable domain in full, with the rest retrieved from reference TRBV5-1 and TRBJ2-5, is KAGVTQTPRYLIKTRGQQVTLSCSPISGHRSVSWYQQTPGQGLQFLFEYFSETQRNKGNFPGRFSGRQFSNSRSEMNVSTLELGDSALYLCASRTGPNQETQYFGPGTRLLVL.